The following is a T cell receptor (beta chain) sequence with its context. The antigen this receptor binds is unknown. No base qualities exist here, and no much larger clone lies one base off it. The immunoSEQ Assay was used to sequence TCR beta CDR3 regions from DNA. On the study's bioinformatics: T cell density was computed as TCR beta template counts normalized to usable DNA estimated by amplifying housekeeping genes. Richness was estimated using the preseqR package, with extrapolation to 400,000 templates for PBMC samples and to 120,000 templates for tissue samples. Clonality was defined by subtracting Pielou's evenness from one. Tissue-enriched TCRs were identified through differential abundance testing performed on productive amino-acid clonotypes, with a minimum total count of 5 and an alpha of 0.1. The Jaccard Index and the Morisita Overlap Index were used to quantify repertoire overlap between compartments. GLIPH grouped TCR beta CDR3s together with public tetramer-defined viral CDR3s, and a viral motif had to include at least three viral sequences and show V-gene enrichment. The table was pulled from immuneACCESS by TCRdb, which kept in-frame rearrangements only. Such tables lose some clones; where checked, under half of the loss comes from unresolved V genes, and the rest has no known cause. V, J and clone size were drawn from that table, and D and trimming were deduced from the DNA. The sample contains about 43,000 clones, 75% to 95% of them found a single time. Clones ranked in the top ten supply approximately 10% of the sample.

At diagnosis, tumor, uninvolved tumor-adjacent lung and peripheral blood were collected and then preserved as a mix of FFPE and fresh-frozen material. For TCR repertoire profiling, blood samples were analyzed as peripheral blood mononuclear cells. These data originate in a study of T cells in localized non-small cell lung cancer (TCRdb year 2020). General notes on the study: The study analyzed T cell repertoires of 236 early-stage NSCLC patients, comparing tumors and uninvolved tumor-adjacent lungs. The cohort was made up of approximately 250 treatment-naive NSCLC patients whose localized lung tumors had been resected. Of the NSCLC patients, 129 were male and around 99 were female, and the mean age was approximately 66 years. What the authors observed across the whole study: Because multi-region tumor sequencing was not done, intratumor heterogeneity could not be ruled out. Of the top 100 tumor clones, a median of approximately 60 were detected in paired uninvolved adjacent lung; under 30 were also among that lung's top 100. The highest T cell clonality was observed in uninvolved tumor-adjacent lung, where clonality exceeded that of tumor, suggesting that antigenic responses were more focused in uninvolved tumor-adjacent lung. Because of the exploratory design, TCR variables were selected using unadjusted p-values without false-discovery rate correction. Longer overall survival was associated with higher T cell density in blood, whereas shorter survival was associated with higher clonality in adjacent lung.

The sequence came from a woman between 35 and 70 years old with stage II lung adenocarcinoma. Source: PBMCs, taken before any cancer treatment.

The CDR3 protein sequence reads: CASRLRTGGTNYEQYF. The DNA is TGTGCCAGTAGACTCCGAACGGGGGGGACCAACTACGAGCAGTACTTC. The chain is encoded by TRBV19 joined to TRBJ2-7; TRBD2 fits 8 bases in the junction. The germline V gene (reference sequence) specifies LNHDA as CDR1 and SQIVND as CDR2. From the cysteine up to the phenylalanine, the CDR3 has a length of 16 residues. The DNA shown is the 48-base CDR3, in frame from base 1. The V end gives up 6 bases and the J end 3 bases, leaving 13 bases in the junction not matched to a gene.